Listed below are T cell receptor beta chains from one sample, sequenced in a study of blood T cell repertoires in COVID-19. TCRdb keeps only in-frame clones here, not all; method: immunoSEQ multiplex PCR. The sample lists under 200,000 clones; about 83% were seen once. Material: peripheral blood. The receptors derive from a man aged 35 to 55 who had recovered from COVID-19. Both conserved end residues are part of each CDR3. D genes are given only for firm matches. Size is omitted from some rows. Given values are once, few, many or a class for expanded clones.

clone size,V gene,J gene,D gene,CDR3 protein,CDR3 DNA
-,TRBV10-1,TRBJ1-2,-,CASGGTLPLRYTF,TGCGCCAGCGGAGGGACCCTTCCGCTGCGCTACACCTTC
few,TRBV6-5,TRBJ2-7,-,CASRQHREPTYEQYF,TGTGCCAGCAGACAACACAGGGAGCCTACCTACGAGCAGTACTTC
-,TRBV5-5,TRBJ2-1,TRBD2,CASTLGGLAETSYNEQFF,TGTGCCAGCACCCTAGGTGGGCTAGCGGAGACCTCCTACAATGAGCAGTTCTTC
-,TRBV28,TRBJ1-1,-,CASSLGQLNTEAFF,TGTGCCAGCAGTCTAGGACAGCTGAACACTGAAGCTTTCTTT
-,TRBV7-2,TRBJ2-7,-,CASSLEIGGLYEQYF,TGTGCCAGCAGCTTAGAAATAGGGGGTCTATACGAGCAGTACTTC
once,TRBV11-2,TRBJ1-3,-,CASSPSGNTIYF,TGTGCCAGCAGCCCGTCTGGAAACACCATATATTTT
-,TRBV9,TRBJ2-7,-,CASSAEGAPVYEQYF,TGTGCCAGCAGCGCGGAGGGTGCCCCAGTCTACGAGCAGTACTTC
few,TRBV15,TRBJ2-5,-,CATSRADREETQYF,TGTGCCACCAGCAGAGCGGACAGAGAAGAGACCCAGTACTTC
-,TRBV5-5,TRBJ2-1,TRBD2,CASSRTSGTYNEQFF,TGTGCCAGCAGCCGGACTAGCGGGACCTACAATGAGCAGTTCTTC
-,TRBV19,TRBJ2-3,TRBD2,CASSIGAGGGTDTQYF,TGTGCCAGTAGTATAGGTGCCGGGGGGGGCACAGATACGCAGTATTTT
-,TRBV19,TRBJ2-3,TRBD2,CATKSGGAVDTQYF,TGTGCCACCAAAAGCGGGGGGGCCGTAGATACGCAGTATTTT
-,TRBV5-5,TRBJ2-1,TRBD1,CASRAGQGRYNEQFF,TGTGCCAGCAGGGCGGGACAGGGGCGTTACAATGAGCAGTTCTTC
-,TRBV23-1,TRBJ2-7,-,CASSALAERYEQYF,TGCGCCAGCAGTGCACTAGCAGAACGCTACGAGCAGTACTTC
-,TRBV4-1,TRBJ2-2,-,CASSQQRTGELFF,TGCGCCAGCAGCCAACAGCGGACCGGGGAGCTGTTTTTT
-,TRBV10-3,TRBJ2-1,TRBD2,CAISGGGGEQFF,TGTGCCATCAGTGGCGGGGGGGGTGAGCAGTTCTTC
-,TRBV7-2,TRBJ2-2,-,CASSDYNTGELFF,TGTGCCAGCAGCGACTACAACACCGGGGAGCTGTTTTTT
-,TRBV11-3,TRBJ1-1,-,CASSLGPFEEAFF,TGTGCCAGCAGCTTAGGCCCCTTCGAGGAAGCTTTCTTT
-,TRBV16,TRBJ2-2,TRBD1,CASNQQGATGELFF,TGTGCCAGCAACCAACAGGGGGCAACCGGGGAGCTGTTTTTT
-,TRBV2,TRBJ1-4,-,CASTKSPATNEKLFF,TGTGCCAGCACCAAATCCCCTGCGACTAATGAAAAACTGTTTTTT
-,TRBV7-9,TRBJ2-7,-,CASSPPGVEQYF,TGTGCCAGCAGCCCTCCGGGGGTCGAGCAGTACTTC
-,TRBV10-3,TRBJ1-2,-,CAISERGNYGYTF,TGTGCCATCAGTGAGAGGGGGAACTATGGCTACACCTTC
-,TRBV28,TRBJ1-5,-,CASSLKGVDQPQHF,TGTGCCAGCAGTTTAAAGGGAGTCGATCAGCCCCAGCATTTT
once,TRBV24-1,TRBJ2-3,-,CATSDAMPDTQYF,TGTGCCACCAGTGATGCGATGCCAGATACGCAGTATTTT
-,TRBV4-1,TRBJ2-7,-,CASSQSSDWPYEQYF,TGCGCCAGCAGCCAATCCTCTGACTGGCCCTACGAGCAGTACTTC
-,TRBV18,TRBJ2-1,-,CASSTTKRVSYNEQFF,TGTGCCAGCTCGACCACCAAGCGGGTATCCTACAATGAGCAGTTCTTC
-,TRBV27,TRBJ2-1,-,CASSLSPAAGYNEQFF,TGTGCCAGCAGTTTATCGCCAGCGGCGGGGTACAATGAGCAGTTCTTC
-,TRBV15,TRBJ2-1,TRBD2,CATSRDPPGLGYNEQFF,TGTGCCACCAGCAGAGACCCTCCGGGACTAGGTTACAATGAGCAGTTCTTC
-,TRBV30,TRBJ2-7,TRBD1,CAWSNTAGGYEQYF,TGTGCCTGGAGTAATACGGCAGGGGGCTACGAGCAGTACTTC